A selection of T cell receptor beta chains follows, all from one sample in a study of T-cell reconstitution after alpha-beta-depleted transplantation in children. MiXCR was run by TCRdb on the PCR reads, yielding one entry per CDR3 protein. The repertoire holds 750,000 to 950,000 distinct CDR3 sequences, approximately 15% seen once, with 5% in the top ten. Specimen: PBMCs, mostly from graft donor cells, collected 360 days after TCRalphabeta/CD19-depleted stem cell transplant. All receptors derive from a male patient between 10 and 17 years old who had a stem cell transplant for acute lymphoblastic leukemia, so the T cells may come from the graft donor. Each CDR3 is given with its conserved first and last residue. The order of the fields is J gene, D gene, clone size, V gene, CDR3 protein, CDR3 DNA. A D gene is named only where the DNA matches it firmly. Part of the rows lack a size; the others show once, few, many or a class for expanded clones.

TRBJ2-7	NA	NA	TRBV5-1	CASSRPDSPPYEQYF	TGCGCCAGCAGCCGCCCCGACAGTCCCCCCTACGAGCAGTACTTC
TRBJ1-1	NA	few	TRBV7-9	CASSFPRLGGARGAFF	TGTGCCAGCAGCTTCCCCCGCTTAGGGGGGGCGAGAGGGGCTTTCTTT
TRBJ2-1	NA	few	TRBV10-3	CAISPTDNEQFF	TGTGCCATCAGTCCGACTGACAATGAGCAGTTCTTC
TRBJ2-5	NA	few	TRBV20-1	CSARSDQETQYF	TGCAGTGCTAGGTCGGACCAAGAGACCCAGTACTTC
TRBJ2-5	TRBD1	few	TRBV3-1	CASTQDGQGRETQYF	TGTGCCAGCACCCAAGATGGACAGGGGCGAGAGACCCAGTACTTC
TRBJ2-5	TRBD2	NA	TRBV15	CATSGRTSPETQYF	TGTGCCACCAGCGGGCGGACTAGTCCGGAGACCCAGTACTTC
TRBJ1-2	NA	NA	TRBV6-5	CASSFLTNYGYTF	TGTGCCAGCAGTTTTTTAACTAACTATGGCTACACCTTC
TRBJ1-4	NA	many	TRBV12-3/TRBV12-4	CASRPGHGNEKLFF	TGTGCCAGCAGGCCGGGACATGGGAATGAAAAACTGTTTTTT
TRBJ2-3	TRBD2	NA	TRBV5-1	CASSQGLAGASSTDTQYF	TGCGCCAGCAGCCAAGGACTAGCGGGGGCCTCCAGCACAGATACGCAGTATTTT
TRBJ1-1	NA	many	TRBV4-1	CASGRGRDTTEAFF	TGCGCCAGCGGTCGGGGCAGGGATACCACTGAAGCTTTCTTT
TRBJ2-6	NA	NA	TRBV7-3	CASSFTGRIFSGANVLTF	TGTGCCAGCAGCTTTACGGGACGAATCTTCTCTGGGGCCAACGTCCTGACTTTC
TRBJ2-1	NA	many	TRBV11-2	CASTRQLRLQGQFF	TGTGCCAGCACCAGACAGCTTCGCTTACAGGGGCAGTTCTTC
TRBJ2-7	NA	NA	TRBV5-1	CASSLGQDQQYF	TGCGCCAGCAGCTTGGGGCAGGACCAGCAGTACTTC
TRBJ2-5	NA	few	TRBV7-3	CASSSGSHGGETQYF	TGTGCCAGCAGCTCTGGTTCGCATGGGGGAGAGACCCAGTACTTC